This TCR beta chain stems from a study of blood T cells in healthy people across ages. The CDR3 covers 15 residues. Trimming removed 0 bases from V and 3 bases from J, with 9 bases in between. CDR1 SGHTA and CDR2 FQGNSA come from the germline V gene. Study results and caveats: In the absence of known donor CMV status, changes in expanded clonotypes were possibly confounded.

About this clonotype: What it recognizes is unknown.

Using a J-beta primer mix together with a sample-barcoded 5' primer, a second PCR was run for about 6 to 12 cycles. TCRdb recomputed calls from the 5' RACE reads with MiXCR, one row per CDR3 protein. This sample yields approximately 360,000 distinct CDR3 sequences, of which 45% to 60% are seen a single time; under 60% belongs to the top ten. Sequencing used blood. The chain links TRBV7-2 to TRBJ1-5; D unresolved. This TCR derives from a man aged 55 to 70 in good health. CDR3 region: CASSLAGRVNQPQHF. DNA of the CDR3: TGTGCCAGCAGCTTAGCCGGACGGGTCAATCAGCCCCAGCATTTT.